A selection of T cell receptor beta chains follows, all from one sample in a study of identical twins. TCRdb re-derived calls from the 5' RACE reads in MiXCR, one entry per CDR3 protein. The sample carries around 680,000 distinct CDR3 sequences, roughly 8% recorded once. The same specimen was also included in a second study, on yellow fever vaccine responses in identical twins.

Input material: PBMCs. The receptors shown here come from a woman under 30 in good health. The CDR3 runs from the conserved cysteine through the conserved F or W. D genes are given only for firm matches. For some rows the clone size is stated as once, few or many, or as a class when expanded; others skip it.

>-|-|TRBV7-3|TRBJ1-1
CASSLSPENTEAFF
TGTGCCAGCAGCTTATCCCCAGAGAACACTGAAGCTTTCTTT
>TRBD2|-|TRBV3-1|TRBJ2-5
CASSQALAGGRQETQYF
TGTGCCAGCAGCCAAGCGCTAGCGGGGGGCCGACAAGAGACCCAGTACTTC
>-|many|TRBV12-3/TRBV12-4|TRBJ2-5
CASSPIQETQYF
TGTGCCAGCAGCCCTATCCAAGAGACCCAGTACTTC
>TRBD1|-|TRBV30|TRBJ2-5
CACEQGAQGTQYF
TGTGCCTGCGAGCAGGGGGCCCAAGGGACCCAGTACTTC
>-|-|TRBV10-3|TRBJ2-6
CAIPGSPGLIPGANVLTF
TGTGCCATCCCCGGGTCACCGGGCTTGATCCCTGGGGCCAACGTCCTGACTTTC
>TRBD2|-|TRBV11-1|TRBJ2-1
CASSFKKLGTSGPNEQFF
TGTGCCAGCAGCTTTAAGAAGCTAGGGACTAGCGGACCCAATGAGCAGTTCTTC
>TRBD2|few|TRBV20-1|TRBJ2-7
CSSGTSGFYEQYF
TGCAGTTCCGGGACTAGCGGGTTCTACGAGCAGTACTTC
>-|few|TRBV4-3|TRBJ2-5
CASSLEPGLPETQYF
TGCGCCAGCAGCCTTGAACCGGGACTGCCAGAGACCCAGTACTTC
>-|-|TRBV4-1|TRBJ1-4
CASSQVPPALLRGRDEKLFF
TGCGCCAGCAGCCAAGTCCCGCCGGCTTTGTTGAGGGGTAGAGACGAAAAACTGTTTTTT
>-|-|TRBV7-2|TRBJ1-2
CASSPAPVRYGYTF
TGTGCCAGCAGCCCGGCCCCGGTGCGCTATGGCTACACCTTC
>TRBD2|many|TRBV5-6|TRBJ2-7
CASSPTSGLTYEQYF
TGTGCCAGCAGCCCTACTAGCGGTCTTACCTACGAGCAGTACTTC
>TRBD1|few|TRBV20-1|TRBJ2-7
CSARGTGNYEQYF
TGCAGTGCTAGAGGGACAGGCAACTACGAGCAGTACTTC
>TRBD1|few|TRBV24-1|TRBJ2-3
CATSDRTGGEVDTQYF
TGTGCCACCAGTGACCGGACAGGGGGCGAGGTAGATACGCAGTATTTT
>TRBD2|few|TRBV2|TRBJ2-3
CASTLRETDTQYF
TGTGCCAGCACGTTGCGGGAGACAGATACGCAGTATTTT
>-|-|TRBV7-9|TRBJ2-5
CASSLAGPAQETQYF
TGTGCCAGCAGCTTAGCCGGACCCGCACAAGAGACCCAGTACTTC
>-|few|TRBV7-9|TRBJ2-1
CASSLGGLEQFF
TGTGCCAGCAGCTTAGGGGGGTTAGAGCAGTTCTTC
>TRBD1|many|TRBV6-1|TRBJ2-3
CASRRPGQGIGTQYF
TGTGCCAGCAGGCGTCCGGGACAGGGGATAGGTACGCAGTATTTT
>-|-|TRBV5-1|TRBJ2-7
CASSSDGGAYEQYF
TGCGCCAGCAGCTCGGATGGCGGGGCCTACGAGCAGTACTTC
>TRBD1|-|TRBV14|TRBJ2-1
CASSTRGQGEKNEQFF
TGTGCCAGCAGCACTAGGGGACAGGGGGAAAAAAATGAGCAGTTCTTC
>-|many|TRBV12-3/TRBV12-4|TRBJ1-1
CASSFGLRNTEAFF
TGTGCCAGCAGTTTCGGGCTGCGGAACACTGAAGCTTTCTTT
>TRBD2|few|TRBV18|TRBJ2-7
CASSPLGLAGALGGEQYF
TGTGCCAGCTCACCTCTGGGACTAGCGGGAGCTCTGGGGGGCGAGCAGTACTTC
>-|many|TRBV18|TRBJ2-3
CASSPLHFTDTQYF
TGTGCCAGCTCACCACTCCATTTCACAGATACGCAGTATTTT
>-|-|TRBV27|TRBJ2-1
CASSLRGAGNEQFF
TGTGCCAGCAGTTTAAGAGGGGCCGGGAATGAGCAGTTCTTC
>-|few|TRBV28|TRBJ2-7
CASSASGTTYEQYF
TGTGCCAGCAGTGCTTCCGGGACAACCTACGAGCAGTACTTC
>-|few|TRBV7-8|TRBJ2-7
CASKGGPYEQYF
TGTGCCAGTAAGGGGGGGCCCTACGAGCAGTACTTC
>-|-|TRBV20-1|TRBJ1-2
CSASGADGYTF
TGCAGTGCCTCAGGGGCGGATGGCTACACCTTC
>-|-|TRBV29-1|TRBJ2-2
CSVVANTGELFF
TGCAGCGTTGTTGCGAACACCGGGGAGCTGTTTTTT
>-|-|TRBV20-1|TRBJ2-7
CSAMNPRTDIREQYF
TGCAGTGCTATGAACCCCCGGACGGATATTCGAGAGCAGTACTTC
>-|many|TRBV29-1|TRBJ2-2
CSVPLGNTGELFF
TGCAGCGTGCCGCTAGGGAACACCGGGGAGCTGTTTTTT
>-|-|TRBV18|TRBJ1-5
CASSPAGRQPQHF
TGTGCCAGCTCACCAGCGGGCCGCCAGCCCCAGCATTTT
>TRBD1|-|TRBV28|TRBJ1-5
CASSPPGQANQPQHF
TGTGCCAGCAGTCCGCCGGGACAGGCTAATCAGCCCCAGCATTTT
>TRBD2|many|TRBV10-3|TRBJ2-7
CAISEIPGGSYEQYF
TGTGCCATCAGTGAGATCCCGGGGGGATCCTACGAGCAGTACTTC
>-|-|TRBV19|TRBJ1-5
CASSIANSNQPQHF
TGTGCCAGTAGTATAGCAAATAGCAATCAGCCCCAGCATTTT
>-|-|TRBV5-1|TRBJ2-7
CASSGLERDGSYEQYF
TGCGCCAGCAGCGGGCTCGAAAGGGATGGCTCCTACGAGCAGTACTTC
>TRBD1|few|TRBV9|TRBJ2-3
CASSPIDRDADTQYF
TGTGCCAGCAGCCCTATCGACAGGGACGCAGATACGCAGTATTTT
>-|many|TRBV5-1|TRBJ1-6
CASGRTDNSPLHF
TGCGCCAGCGGAAGGACCGATAATTCACCCCTCCACTTT
>TRBD1|few|TRBV20-1|TRBJ1-4
CSARVRQGGPTNEKLFF
TGCAGTGCTAGAGTGCGACAGGGTGGACCAACTAATGAAAAACTGTTTTTT
>TRBD1|many|TRBV12-3/TRBV12-4|TRBJ2-7
CASSAGTEGGEQYF
TGTGCCAGCAGTGCCGGGACAGAAGGGGGTGAGCAGTACTTC
>-|few|TRBV6-2/TRBV6-3|TRBJ2-7
CASSYGGRETSYEQYF
TGTGCCAGCAGTTACGGTGGCAGGGAAACTTCCTACGAGCAGTACTTC
>TRBD1|-|TRBV7-2|TRBJ1-1
CASSLASGGYTEAFF
TGTGCCAGCAGCTTAGCGTCAGGGGGCTATACTGAAGCTTTCTTT
>-|-|TRBV6-5|TRBJ2-7
CASSYSIETLRPSSYEQYF
TGTGCCAGCAGTTACTCGATCGAGACTCTTCGTCCCAGCTCCTACGAGCAGTACTTC
>TRBD2|-|TRBV13|TRBJ2-7
CASSLSGRVYEQYF
TGTGCCAGCAGCCTAAGCGGGAGGGTCTACGAGCAGTACTTC
>-|few|TRBV6-1|TRBJ2-7
CASREDGGYEQYF
TGTGCCAGCAGGGAGGACGGAGGCTACGAGCAGTACTTC
>-|many|TRBV5-1|TRBJ2-1
CASSYGSGDEQFF
TGCGCCAGCAGTTACGGGTCGGGGGATGAGCAGTTCTTC
>TRBD2|few|TRBV6-2/TRBV6-3|TRBJ2-1
CASSHGTSGSSYNEQFF
TGTGCCAGCAGTCATGGGACTAGCGGGAGCTCCTACAATGAGCAGTTCTTC
>TRBD1|few|TRBV29-1|TRBJ2-7
CSVVFRTGAYEQYF
TGCAGCGTTGTATTTAGGACAGGGGCCTACGAGCAGTACTTC
>TRBD1|many|TRBV3-1|TRBJ2-2
CASSQGTGGNTGELFF
TGTGCCAGCAGCCAAGGGACAGGAGGGAACACCGGGGAGCTGTTTTTT
>-|few|TRBV24-1|TRBJ2-1
CATSTTTRPSYNEQFF
TGTGCCACCAGTACTACCACCCGGCCCTCCTACAATGAGCAGTTCTTC
>TRBD2|many|TRBV7-9|TRBJ2-5
CASSRTSGSLETQYF
TGTGCCAGCAGTCGGACTAGCGGGAGTCTGGAGACCCAGTACTTC
>TRBD1|many|TRBV28|TRBJ1-4
CASSFGDRGNEKLFF
TGTGCCAGCAGTTTTGGAGACAGGGGTAATGAAAAACTGTTTTTT
>TRBD1|many|TRBV7-9|TRBJ2-3
CASRFQGADTQYF
TGTGCCAGCAGGTTCCAGGGGGCTGATACGCAGTATTTT